What follows describes a single T cell receptor beta chain. Only in-frame clones appear in the TCRdb table, and some are missing; sequencing was by immunoSEQ multiplex PCR. The sample comprises roughly 35,000 clones, around 85% of which are singletons, and 25% to 30% rests with the top ten. This record comes from a study of blood T cell repertoires in COVID-19. Trimming cost V 5 bases and J 5 bases; bases outside gene matches: 12. This CDR3 contains 15 residues. Germline V lookup: CDR1 SGHRS, CDR2 YFSETQ. The chain uses TRBV5-1 and TRBJ2-5, with 7 bases aligning to TRBD1. The clonotype originates from a man aged 80 or over with active or convalescent COVID-19. Sequencing was done on a sample of peripheral blood. The CDR3 DNA is TGCGCCAGCAGTCCTGATCGGGGCAGGGGGGAGACCCAGTACTTC. As protein: CASSPDRGRGETQYF. The whole variable domain, remainder taken from reference TRBV5-1 and TRBJ2-5, is KAGVTQTPRYLIKTRGQQVTLSCSPISGHRSVSWYQQTPGQGLQFLFEYFSETQRNKGNFPGRFSGRQFSNSRSEMNVSTLELGDSALYLCASSPDRGRGETQYFGPGTRLLVL.